This T cell receptor (beta chain) was retrieved from a study of blood T cell repertoires in COVID-19. As for the study in general: Samples came from the United States, Italy and Spain, spanning acute and convalescent COVID-19. T cells, B-cell-depleted T cells, or PBMCs provided the cDNA or gDNA that served as material.

Original methodology: The authors estimated nucleated cell counts from reference gene primer amplification. TCRdb keeps only in-frame clones here, not all; method: immunoSEQ multiplex PCR. V and J calls and clone size are copied from that table; D and trimming were computed from the DNA. This repertoire shows 150,000 to 200,000 clones, around 83% found once; its top ten account for almost 1%. V shed 8 bases and J 0 bases; nucleotides not matched to a gene: 10. The CDR3 loop spans 15 amino acids. Germline values: CDR1 SQVTM, CDR2 ANQGSEA. The sample taken for sequencing was peripheral blood. The clonotype was recovered from a man between 18 and 29 years old with acute or convalescent COVID-19. The rearrangement uses TRBV29-1 and TRBJ2-1; 7 bases map to TRBD2. In DNA, the CDR3 is TGCAGCTTTCTAAGCGGCGGGAGCTCCTACAATGAGCAGTTCTTC. It yields the protein CSFLSGGSSYNEQFF.